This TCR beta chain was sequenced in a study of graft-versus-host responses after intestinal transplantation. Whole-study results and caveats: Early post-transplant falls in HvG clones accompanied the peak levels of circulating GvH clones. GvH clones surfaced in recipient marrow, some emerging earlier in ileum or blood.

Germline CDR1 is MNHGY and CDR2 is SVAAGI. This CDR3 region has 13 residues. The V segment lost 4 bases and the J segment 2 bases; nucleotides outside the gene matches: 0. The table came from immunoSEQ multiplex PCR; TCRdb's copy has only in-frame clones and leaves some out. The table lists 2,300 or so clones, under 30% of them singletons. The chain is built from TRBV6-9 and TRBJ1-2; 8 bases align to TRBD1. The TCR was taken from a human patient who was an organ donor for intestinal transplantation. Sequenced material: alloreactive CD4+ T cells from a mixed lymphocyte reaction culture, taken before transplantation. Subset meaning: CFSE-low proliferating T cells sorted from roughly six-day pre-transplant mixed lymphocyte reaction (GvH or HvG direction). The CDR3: CASSWTGNYGYTF. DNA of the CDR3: TGTGCCAGCAGTTGGACAGGGAACTATGGCTACACCTTC.